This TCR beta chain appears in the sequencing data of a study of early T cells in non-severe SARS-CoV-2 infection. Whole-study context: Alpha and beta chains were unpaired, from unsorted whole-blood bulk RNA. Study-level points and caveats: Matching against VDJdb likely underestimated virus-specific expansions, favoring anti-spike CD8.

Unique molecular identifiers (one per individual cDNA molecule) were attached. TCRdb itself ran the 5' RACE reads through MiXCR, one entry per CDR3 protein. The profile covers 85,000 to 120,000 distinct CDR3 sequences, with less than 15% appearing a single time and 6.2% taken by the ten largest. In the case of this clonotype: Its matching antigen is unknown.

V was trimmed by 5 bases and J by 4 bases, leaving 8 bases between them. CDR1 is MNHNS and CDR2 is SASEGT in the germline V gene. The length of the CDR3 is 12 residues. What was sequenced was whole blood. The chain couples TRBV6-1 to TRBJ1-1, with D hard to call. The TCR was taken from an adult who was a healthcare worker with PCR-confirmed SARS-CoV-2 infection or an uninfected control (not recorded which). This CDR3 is CASSHPSTEAFF. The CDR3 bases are TGTGCCAGCAGTCACCCGAGCACTGAAGCTTTCTTT.